A selection of T cell receptor beta chains follows, all from one sample in a study of sequential checkpoint blockade in melanoma. Assay used: immunoSEQ multiplex PCR; TCRdb lists only in-frame clones, some missing. Here the sample spans 15,000 to 20,000 clones, roughly 61% being singletons. The sequencing used CD8+ T cells sorted from blood (inferred from file names), collected from a patient given nivolumab and ipilimumab in sequence. These receptors all come from a human donor with melanoma. Both conserved end residues are part of each CDR3. Fields, in order: J gene, D gene, V gene, clone size, CDR3 protein, CDR3 DNA. D genes are given only for firm matches. A row's size may be missing; if present it is once, few, many or a size class.

>TRBJ1-1|NA|TRBV5-8|NA
CASSFGAMNTEAFF
TGTGCCAGCAGCTTTGGGGCCATGAACACTGAAGCTTTCTTT
>TRBJ1-1|TRBD1|TRBV27|once
CASSRDRGGLNTEAFF
TGTGCCAGCAGTCGGGACAGGGGTGGACTGAACACTGAAGCTTTCTTT
>TRBJ2-3|NA|TRBV10-1|NA
CASSDVSVRTDTQYF
TGCGCCAGCAGTGACGTCTCGGTTCGCACAGATACGCAGTATTTT
>TRBJ2-1|NA|TRBV7-9|few
CASSLTSLAAYNEQFF
TGTGCCAGCAGCTTAACCTCTTTGGCAGCCTACAATGAGCAGTTCTTC
>TRBJ1-5|TRBD1|TRBV5-1|NA
CASSWGDRGHNQPQHF
TGCGCCAGCAGCTGGGGGGACAGGGGACACAATCAGCCCCAGCATTTT
>TRBJ2-5|NA|TRBV6-6|NA
CASSYDSQETQYF
TGTGCCAGCAGTTACGACAGCCAAGAGACCCAGTACTTC
>TRBJ1-1|NA|TRBV5-3|NA
CASSLSGAYTEAFF
TGTGCCAGCAGCCTTTCAGGGGCGTACACTGAAGCTTTCTTT
>TRBJ1-3|NA|TRBV5-1|NA
CASSLSGSGNTIYF
TGCGCCAGCAGCTTGTCGGGCTCTGGAAACACCATATATTTT
>TRBJ2-1|TRBD1|TRBV19|NA
CASRGQGSYNEQFF
TGTGCCAGTAGAGGACAGGGCTCCTACAATGAGCAGTTCTTC
>TRBJ2-2|NA|TRBV7-9|once
CASSLGMAANTGELFF
TGTGCCAGCAGCTTAGGCATGGCTGCGAACACCGGGGAGCTGTTTTTT
>TRBJ2-1|TRBD2|TRBV4-1|NA
CASSLGLAGNNEQFF
TGCGCCAGCAGCCTGGGACTAGCGGGAAACAATGAGCAGTTCTTC
>TRBJ2-6|NA|TRBV11-2|few
CASSLTAGIGANVLTF
TGTGCCAGCAGCTTAACGGCAGGGATAGGGGCCAACGTCCTGACTTTC
>TRBJ2-4|TRBD1|TRBV2|NA
CAGAEGGGKNIQYF
TGTGCCGGCGCAGAAGGGGGCGGCAAAAACATTCAGTACTTC
>TRBJ2-5|TRBD2|TRBV7-8|NA
CASSLWGGSRQETQYF
TGTGCCAGCAGCTTATGGGGGGGTTCGCGTCAAGAGACCCAGTACTTC
>TRBJ2-7|TRBD1|TRBV2|NA
CASSDIAGGHYEQYF
TGTGCCAGCAGTGATATAGCAGGGGGCCACTACGAGCAGTACTTC
>TRBJ2-3|TRBD2|TRBV18|NA
CASSPTLASGSHWDTQYF
TGTGCCAGCTCACCAACGTTGGCTAGCGGATCACATTGGGATACGCAGTATTTT
>TRBJ2-2|NA|TRBV5-3|few
CASSAEGAGELFF
TGTGCCAGCAGCGCCGAAGGGGCCGGGGAGCTGTTTTTT
>TRBJ1-1|TRBD1|TRBV28|NA
CASSSDRALMNTEAFF
TGTGCCAGCAGCTCGGACAGGGCCCTCATGAACACTGAAGCTTTCTTT
>TRBJ2-3|TRBD1|TRBV29-1|NA
CSVAGQVRTDTQYF
TGCAGCGTTGCGGGACAGGTTAGGACAGATACGCAGTATTTT
>TRBJ1-3|TRBD1|TRBV4-1|few
CASSQEQGAAGNTIYF
TGCGCCAGCAGCCAAGAACAGGGGGCTGCTGGAAACACCATATATTTT
>TRBJ2-7|TRBD1|TRBV2|NA
CASNPSPDRAYEQYF
TGTGCCAGCAACCCCTCCCCGGACAGGGCTTACGAGCAGTACTTC
>TRBJ2-1|TRBD2|TRBV19|NA
CASSRDYSPNEQFF
TGTGCCAGTAGTCGGGACTATAGTCCCAATGAGCAGTTCTTC
>TRBJ2-1|TRBD2|TRBV7-9|NA
CASSLVGLANNEQFF
TGTGCCAGCAGCCTAGTCGGACTAGCGAACAATGAGCAGTTCTTC
>TRBJ2-2|NA|TRBV9|once
CASSVESYNTGELFF
TGTGCCAGCAGCGTAGAGAGCTATAACACCGGGGAGCTGTTTTTT
>TRBJ1-5|NA|TRBV14|medium-sized
CASSQDGQPQHF
TGTGCCAGCAGCCAAGACGGTCAGCCCCAGCATTTT
>TRBJ2-7|TRBD2|TRBV6-6|NA
CASSYSRLAGNEQYF
TGTGCCAGCAGTTACTCCCGACTAGCGGGAAACGAGCAGTACTTC
>TRBJ2-2|NA|TRBV5-4|NA
CASSLTPGLANTGELFF
TGTGCCAGCAGCTTAACACCGGGACTTGCGAACACCGGGGAGCTGTTTTTT
>TRBJ2-5|NA|TRBV9|NA
CASSVGQPQETQYF
TGTGCCAGCAGCGTAGGACAGCCTCAAGAGACCCAGTACTTC
>TRBJ1-2|NA|TRBV6-5|NA
CASSYGGAYGYTF
TGTGCCAGCAGTTATGGAGGCGCGTATGGCTACACCTTC
>TRBJ1-4|NA|TRBV18|NA
CASSPPPGVYEKLFF
TGTGCCAGCTCACCACCTCCAGGGGTTTACGAAAAACTGTTTTTT
>TRBJ2-1|TRBD2|TRBV27|few
CASSPGVAGAYNEQFF
TGTGCCAGCAGTCCTGGGGTAGCGGGAGCCTACAATGAGCAGTTCTTC
>TRBJ2-5|TRBD2|TRBV9|few
CASTSSGQGGETQYF
TGTGCCAGCACTTCTAGCGGGCAAGGGGGAGAGACCCAGTACTTC
>TRBJ2-7|TRBD2|TRBV2|medium-sized
CASREHRDYSLLRFGAQYF
TGTGCCAGCAGAGAACACCGGGACTACTCACTCCTCAGGTTCGGGGCGCAGTACTTC